The clone carrying this TCR beta chain occurred once. V gave up 1 base and J gave up 0 bases, with 10 bases separating them. The CDR3 loop spans 16 amino acids. The germline gives CDR1 SGHTA, CDR2 FQGNSA. This sample was included in a study of shared clonotypes between healthy human individuals. Every subset's genomic DNA went evenly onto several immunoSEQ plates. The authors ran unsorted PBMC replicate PCRs on about 300 ng DNA, 30,000 or so T cell genomes. Measured with immunoSEQ multiplex PCR; TCRdb has only the in-frame clones, and not every one. The sample records fewer than 700,000 clones, around 80% being singletons.

This receptor was taken from a middle-aged woman in good health. Some clones in this sample may be carry-over from other donors' samples. The chain employs TRBV7-2 and TRBJ1-5; D gene uncertain. The sequencing input was PBMCs. The CDR3 DNA reads as TGTGCCAGCAGCTTAGTTGGCGGAGTTAGCAATCAGCCCCAGCATTTT. Translating gives CASSLVGGVSNQPQHF. The full variable domain, in which reference TRBV7-2 and TRBJ1-5 provide the parts outside the CDR3, is GAGVSQSPSNKVTEKGKDVELRCDPISGHTALYWYRQSLGQGLEFLIYFQGNSAPDKSGLPSDRFSAERTGGSVSTLTIQRTQQEDSAVYLCASSLVGGVSNQPQHFGDGTRLSIL.